The source of this T cell receptor beta chain is a study of post-analysis software for immune sequencing data. Study-wide results and caveats: Compared with controls, patients had more of about five TRBV segments, including TRBV5-6, TRBV5-1 and TRBV20-1. Multiple sclerosis was associated with a significant reduction in normalized Chao1 diversity relative to controls.

Presence of unique molecular identifiers characterized the TCR beta cDNA libraries. Input amounts of roughly 0.85 to 11 million T cells were used. These gave around 500,000 cDNA molecules, so each molecule approximated one T cell. TCRdb redid the calling of the PCR reads with MiXCR, one entry per CDR3 protein. The data contain about 760,000 distinct CDR3 sequences, just under 30% of them singletons. The table lists this clonotype with a few counts. Its target is not known. In germline, CDR1 is SGHTA, CDR2 FQGNSA. This CDR3 is built from 14 residues. The chain recombines TRBV7-2 with TRBJ2-5; TRBD1 aligns across 8 bases. The assigned J gene may be wrong: the sequence end matches TRBJ2-7 better. The sequenced sample consisted of blood. This TCR derives from a girl aged 5 to 17 with multiple sclerosis. This CDR3 is CASSTRQGIHEQYF. In DNA form, the CDR3 reads TGTGCCAGCAGCACCCGACAGGGGATCCACGAGCAGTACTTC.